This entry features one T cell receptor beta chain sequence. These data come from a study of shared clonotypes between healthy human individuals. The overall study: CD8 memory received one plate per donor, CD8 naive two, CD4 memory three and CD4 naive three.

After removal of 1 base from V and 7 bases from J, the junction contained 8 bases not matched to a gene. This CDR3 comprises 17 residues. Germline V CDR1 and CDR2: SGHTA, FQGNSA. Genomic DNA of each subset was evenly split across several immunoSEQ plates. The assay was immunoSEQ multiplex PCR, and TCRdb's table has in-frame clones only and misses some. The sample contains about 1.1 million clones, around 77% of which appear only once. The gene calls are TRBV7-2 and TRBJ2-1; 12 bases match TRBD2. The receptor was derived from a man aged 18 to 29 in good health. Some clones in this sample may be carry-over from other donors' samples. The sequenced sample was memory CD4+ T cells from PBMCs. The subset: CD45RA-negative fraction. The CDR3 reads CASSLGPLAGGQNEQFF. CDR3 bases: TGTGCCAGCAGCTTAGGGCCTCTAGCGGGAGGGCAGAATGAGCAGTTCTTC. The variable domain in full, completed from reference TRBV7-2 and TRBJ2-1, reads GAGVSQSPSNKVTEKGKDVELRCDPISGHTALYWYRQSLGQGLEFLIYFQGNSAPDKSGLPSDRFSAERTGGSVSTLTIQRTQQEDSAVYLCASSLGPLAGGQNEQFFGPGTRLTVL.